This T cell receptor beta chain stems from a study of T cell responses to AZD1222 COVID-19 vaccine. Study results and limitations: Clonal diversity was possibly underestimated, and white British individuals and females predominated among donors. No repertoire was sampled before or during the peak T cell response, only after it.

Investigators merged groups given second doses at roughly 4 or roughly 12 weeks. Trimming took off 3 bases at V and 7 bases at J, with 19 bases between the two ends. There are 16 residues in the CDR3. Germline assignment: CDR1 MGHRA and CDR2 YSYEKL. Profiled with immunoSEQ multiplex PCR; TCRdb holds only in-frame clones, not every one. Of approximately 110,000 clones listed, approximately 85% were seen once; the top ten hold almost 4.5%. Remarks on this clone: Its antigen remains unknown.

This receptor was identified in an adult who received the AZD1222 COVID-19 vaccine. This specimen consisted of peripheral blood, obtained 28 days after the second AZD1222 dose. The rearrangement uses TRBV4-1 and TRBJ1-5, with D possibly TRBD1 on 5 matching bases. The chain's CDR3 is CASSQITRGSGQPQHF. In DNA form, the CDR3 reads TGCGCCAGCAGCCAGATAACGAGGGGATCGGGGCAGCCCCAGCATTTT.